The 24 T cell receptor beta chains below were found in one sample sequenced in a study of T cell repertoires in cytomegalovirus infection (dated by TCRdb to the late 2010s). TCRdb names Illumina HiSeq 1500 as the instrument used. TCRdb applied fastp at Q25 and MiXCR to the public reads, then kept only in-frame beta chains. Each entry merges the rows of one CDR3 protein and shows their most common DNA and genes. The sample table contains 650,000 to 900,000 distinct CDR3 sequences; only one count was recorded for about 27% of them. The ten biggest clones cover 10% to 15% of the sample. These receptors have no identified antigens. The meaning of the sample's treatment or condition label: in vitro stimulation with specific CMV peptide epitopes to enrich CMV-specific T cells. This specimen was cultured CD8+ T cells from PBMCs, taken from culture after CMV antigen stimulation. The receptors were sampled from a human donor in good health (CMV status not recorded). Some clones in this sample may be carry-over from other donors' samples.

CDR3 amino acids: CASSEGAGSPLHF. The CDR3 coding sequence is TGTGCCAGCAGCGAGGGGGCTGGTTCACCCCTCCACTTT. V gene TRBV7-6 combines with J gene TRBJ1-6, with TRBD1 matching 7 bases. The CDR3 totals 13 residues. Germline CDR1 reads SGHVS; CDR2 reads FNYEAQ. V shed 5 bases, J shed 9 bases, and the junction held 4 bases outside the gene matches.

The chain is built from TRBV4-2 and TRBJ2-1; 7 bases are shared with TRBD1. CDR3 length equals 19 residues. The J segment lost 0 bases and the V segment lost 3 bases, leaving 14 bases of the junction unmatched. CDR1 and CDR2 from the germline V gene are LGHNA and YNFKEQ. The CDR3 coding sequence is TGTGCCAGCAGCCAGCCAATACCCCGGGACAGTGGCTCCTACAATGAGCAGTTCTTC. This encodes CASSQPIPRDSGSYNEQFF.

The V call is TRBV12-3 or TRBV12-4, the J call TRBJ2-7; either TRBD1 or TRBD2 may fit D (6 bases each). This CDR3 contains 13 residues. Between the trimmed V and J ends, which lost 7 bases and 1 base, there was a span of 11 bases. In DNA, the CDR3 is TGTGCCAGCAACTTAGGGGGGTCCTACGAGCAGTACTTC. Translation: CASNLGGSYEQYF.

In this sample, this clonotype turned up many times. The chain uses TRBV7-2 and TRBJ2-4, with a possible D match to TRBD1 (6 bases). Trimming removed 1 base at V and 0 bases at J, with 13 bases between. Germline V gives CDR1 SGHTA, CDR2 FQGNSA. The CDR3 has 17 amino acids. CDR3 sequence: CASSLGWDTPAKNIQYF. The CDR3 coding sequence is TGTGCCAGCAGCTTAGGTTGGGACACACCAGCCAAAAACATTCAGTACTTC.

This clonotype was seen a few times. V and J are TRBV5-6 and TRBJ1-5, with 7 bases lining up with TRBD1. V trimming: 2 bases; J trimming: 8 bases; junction bases outside the gene matches: 7. This CDR3 contains 14 residues. The V gene's germline CDR1 is SGHDT and CDR2 YYEEEE. The CDR3 reads CASSLRQGWEPQHF. The DNA for the CDR3 is TGTGCCAGCAGCTTAAGACAGGGTTGGGAGCCCCAGCATTTT.

The rearrangement links TRBV6-2 or TRBV6-3 to TRBJ1-1; the D gene is possibly TRBD1 (5 bases). With 10 bases removed from V and 1 base from J, the gap between germline ends came to 10 bases. CDR3 size: 12 residues. CDR1 and CDR2 from the germline V gene are MNHEY and SVGEGT. In nucleotides, the CDR3 is TGTGCCACCTTCGGGGGGAACACTGAAGCTTTCTTT. Protein: CATFGGNTEAFF.

This clonotype was detected only once. V usage is TRBV5-4 and J usage is TRBJ2-2, with 10 bases lining up with TRBD2. This CDR3 is 16 amino acids long. Trimming at V came to 6 bases and at J to 7 bases, leaving 12 bases not matched to a gene. Germline V CDR1 and CDR2: SGHNT, YYREEE (reference sequence). The DNA for the CDR3 is TGTGCCAGCATCAACTGGAGCGGGGGGGCCTACGGGGAGCTGTTTTTT. Its translation: CASINWSGGAYGELFF.

This clonotype was picked up a small number of times. CDR3 protein: CASTPKGGGFSTDTQYF. The DNA of the CDR3 is TGTGCCAGCACCCCCAAGGGGGGGGGCTTCAGCACAGATACGCAGTATTTT. This sequence joins TRBV12-3 or TRBV12-4 and TRBJ2-3; a possible D gene is TRBD2 (7 bases). V gave up 7 bases and J gave up 0 bases, with 20 bases separating them. The length of the CDR3 is 17 residues.

The chain has TRBV19 and TRBJ2-3, with a possible D match to TRBD1 (6 bases). CDR3 size: 15 residues. Per the germline V gene, CDR1 is LNHDA and CDR2 is SQIVND (reference sequence). Trimming took 3 bases from V and 3 from J, leaving 13 bases between them. As DNA, the CDR3 is TGTGCCAGTAGTATCAGGGGAAGTCGGACAGATACGCAGTATTTT. It codes for CASSIRGSRTDTQYF.

This rearrangement joins TRBV6-2 or TRBV6-3 to TRBJ1-6, with unresolved D. Deletions cut 6 bases from V and 7 bases from J, with 19 bases between. The CDR3 sequence is 16 residues long. Germline V gene sequence: CDR1 MNHEY, CDR2 SVGEGT. The chain's CDR3 is CASSQHVGESNSPLHF. The CDR3 DNA reads TGTGCCAGCAGCCAGCATGTCGGGGAATCCAATTCACCCCTCCACTTT.

The chain links TRBV7-9 to TRBJ2-7, with 8 bases identical to TRBD1. CDR1 and CDR2 from the germline V gene are SEHNR and FQNEAQ (reference sequence). This CDR3 comprises 16 residues. Trimming at V came to 1 base and at J to 5 bases, leaving 10 bases not matched to a gene. CDR3 loop: CASSLVLRQGSNEQYF. The CDR3 DNA reads as TGTGCCAGCAGCTTAGTACTGCGACAGGGGTCGAACGAGCAGTACTTC.

This clonotype has more than one count but fewer than ten. The genes are TRBV19 and TRBJ1-2, with 7 bases identical to TRBD1. The CDR3 has 16 amino acids. Trimming removed 0 bases from V and 4 bases from J; junction bases left unmatched: 8. The V gene's germline CDR1 is LNHDA and CDR2 SQIVND (reference sequence). The CDR3: CASSIDPQGMSYGYTF. In DNA, the CDR3 is TGTGCCAGTAGTATAGACCCACAGGGGATGAGCTATGGCTACACCTTC.

This clonotype came up a few times. The chain employs TRBV10-3 and TRBJ1-1; D is undetermined. V was pared by 0 bases and J by 3 bases, with 14 bases between. The CDR3 is 16 amino acids. Germline V gene data show CDR1 as ENHRY and CDR2 as SYGVKD. CDR3 sequence (DNA): TGTGCCATCAGTGAGTCCCAGTCGGGCCTCTACACTGAAGCTTTCTTT. This sequence encodes CAISESQSGLYTEAFF.

In its sample, this clonotype was seen a few times. CDR3 DNA: TGTGCCATCAGTGAGTCCAGGGGGCCCAATGAGCAGTTCTTC. As protein: CAISESRGPNEQFF. V usage is TRBV10-3 and J usage is TRBJ2-1, with 8 bases aligning to TRBD1. V lost 0 bases and J lost 6; bases outside the gene matches: 1. The CDR3 spans 14 residues. Germline CDR1 reads ENHRY; CDR2 reads SYGVKD.

This clonotype has just a few counts. V usage is TRBV28 and J usage is TRBJ2-7; D call uncertain. Trimming pared 5 bases from V and 9 bases from J, leaving 14 bases between. Germline V gives CDR1 MDHEN, CDR2 SYDVKM. This CDR3 has 12 amino acids. The CDR3 sequence: CASSPQGGLQYV. CDR3 nucleotides: TGTGCCAGCAGTCCTCAAGGTGGTTTGCAGTACGTC.

This clonotype turned up a few times. This chain connects TRBV12-3 or TRBV12-4 to TRBJ1-4; TRBD1 matches 8 bases. V was pared by 6 bases and J by 5 bases, with 8 bases of the junction left unmatched. The CDR3 is 15 residues long. CDR3 nucleotides: TGTGCCAGCAGATTCTCACAGGGGGGGAATGAAAAACTGTTTTTT. It translates to CASRFSQGGNEKLFF.

This clonotype was seen only a few times. The rearrangement links TRBV10-1 to TRBJ1-1; D may be TRBD1 (5 bases). The ends were cut back, 3 bases at V and 3 bases at J, with 17 bases in the middle. Germline V gene sequence: CDR1 WNHNN, CDR2 SYGVQD (reference sequence). The CDR3 extends over 16 amino acids. The CDR3 is CASSDFQTARDTEAFF. Here the CDR3 DNA reads TGCGCCAGCAGTGATTTCCAGACAGCCCGGGACACTGAAGCTTTCTTT.

This clonotype was counted between two and nine times. The gene calls are TRBV6-5 and TRBJ2-7, with 8 bases fitting TRBD1. The germline gives CDR1 MNHEY, CDR2 SVGAGI. The CDR3 runs to 15 residues. V dropped 0 bases and J dropped 6; count of bases not matched to a gene: 7. The CDR3 reads CASSYSITGGGEQYF. CDR3 nucleotide sequence: TGTGCCAGCAGTTACTCGATTACAGGGGGTGGCGAGCAGTACTTC.

The chain uses TRBV27 and TRBJ1-1; TRBD1 matches 8 bases. Germline assignment: CDR1 MNHEY and CDR2 SMNVEV (reference sequence). This CDR3 spans 15 amino acids. After removal of 5 bases from V and 7 bases from J, the junction contained 12 bases not matched to a gene. In DNA form, the CDR3 reads TGTGCCAGCAGTCCTTTTGACAGGGGATGGGTTGAAGCTTTCTTT. The encoded protein is CASSPFDRGWVEAFF.

Many counts were recorded for this clonotype. J is TRBJ1-1 and V is TRBV7-9; TRBD1 matches at 8 bases. With 8 bases clipped from V and 1 base from J, the junction kept 3 bases outside the gene matches. The germline V gene has CDR1 SEHNR and CDR2 FQNEAQ (reference sequence). The length of the CDR3 is 13 residues. DNA of the CDR3: TGTGCCAGCCGCGGGACAGGGAACACTGAAGCTTTCTTT. The encoded protein is CASRGTGNTEAFF.

The gene calls are TRBV15 and TRBJ2-1, with a possible D match to TRBD2 (6 bases). The length of the CDR3 is 13 residues. Germline assignment: CDR1 LNHNV and CDR2 YYDKDF (reference sequence). V gave up 1 base and J gave up 9 bases, with 10 bases separating them. The chain's CDR3 is CATSRVPGAEQFF. Written as DNA, the CDR3 is TGTGCCACCAGCAGAGTCCCGGGAGCTGAGCAGTTCTTC.

This clonotype was observed a single time. The V call is TRBV27, the J call TRBJ2-4; unclear D gene. CDR1 is MNHEY, CDR2 SMNVEV, per germline (reference sequence). V dropped 4 bases and J dropped 5 bases, with 12 bases sitting between them. This CDR3 contains 14 residues. CDR3 sequence reads: CASSSRALENIQYF. DNA of the CDR3: TGTGCCAGCAGTTCCCGGGCCCTGGAAAACATTCAGTACTTC.

This clonotype has just a few counts. V gene TRBV6-2 or TRBV6-3 combines with J gene TRBJ2-1, with TRBD2 as a possible D gene (5 bases). This CDR3 region has 15 residues. V lost 0 bases to trimming and J lost 10 bases, with 16 bases between them. The germline V gene has CDR1 MNHEY and CDR2 SVGEGT. The CDR3 DNA follows: TGTGCCAGCAGTTACTCCCGGACTCCGAGCCAGGAGCAGTTCTTC. Translation gives CASSYSRTPSQEQFF.

J is TRBJ1-5 and V is TRBV29-1; D not certain. The CDR3 has 14 residues. CDR1 SQVTM and CDR2 ANQGSEA come from the germline V gene. The germline V and J ends were trimmed by 7 bases and 2 bases, with 15 bases remaining between them. The CDR3 here is CSAAGFEGNQPQHF. The DNA for the CDR3 is TGCAGCGCTGCGGGATTCGAAGGCAATCAGCCCCAGCATTTT. Complete variable domain (other parts from reference TRBV29-1 and TRBJ1-5): SAVISQKPSRDICQRGTSLTIQCQVDSQVTMMFWYRQQPGQSLTLIATANQGSEATYESGFVIDKFPISRPNLTFSTLTVSNMSPEDSSIYLCSAAGFEGNQPQHFGDGTRLSIL.